This T cell receptor beta chain came from a study of post-analysis software for immune sequencing data (dated by TCRdb to the mid-2010s). Looking at the study overall: Recorded disease courses included relapsing-remitting, secondary progressive and progressive-relapsing multiple sclerosis, with some patients lacking subtype annotation. A subset of samples was prepared in parallel using single-end sample barcoding, then pooled and co-amplified after Illumina adapter ligation. The multiple sclerosis patient repertoires were compared with 11 previously published healthy control repertoires from donors aged about 6 to 28 years.

From a lookup of the germline V gene, CDR1 and CDR2 are SGHRS and YFSETQ. The CDR3, from cysteine to phenylalanine, totals 14 residues. Just the 42-base CDR3 DNA is kept, in frame starting at base 1. V and J are truncated by 3 bases and 0 bases respectively, leaving an intervening sequence of 9 bases. Broader findings and caveats from the paper: Normalized Chao1 diversity was significantly lower in multiple sclerosis patients than controls, suggesting substantial peripheral T-cell clonal expansion. Direct clustering with F measure showed strong co-clustering of samples prepared in the same batch, prompting a batch-effect correction. Significantly higher frequencies in patients than in controls were found for a few TRBV segments, including TRBV5-6, TRBV5-1 and TRBV20-1. The control group was slightly older than the multiple sclerosis patient group.

The library was made by PCR. Sequencing instrument: Illumina HiSeq 2500. Unique molecular identifiers were incorporated into TCR beta cDNA libraries to reduce PCR and sequencing biases. About 500,000 cDNA molecules were obtained for every 1 to 10 million input T cells, so each molecule roughly corresponded to one T cell. The patient libraries were prepared and sequenced with the same protocol used for the earlier healthy control dataset. Within a given batch, samples were prepared together, multiplexed and sequenced on the same HiSeq lane. The authors processed their data as follows. Raw barcoded reads were processed with MIGEC, and single-read molecular identifier groups were discarded before consensus assembly and CDR3 extraction. Clonotype tables were post-analysed with VDJtools, normalizing diversity by down-sampling all datasets to the smallest sample size. In repertoire overlap clustering, CDR3 amino acid sequences, but not nucleotide sequences, were matched to correct batch-related cross-sample contamination. Using fastp trimming at Q25 and MiXCR clonotype assembly, TCRdb reanalyzed the public sequencing data and kept in-frame beta chains. Under each unique CDR3 protein, matching rows form one entry showing the most common genes and DNA. These V and J calls rely on TCRdb rather than the paper's analysis. Here the sample has around 400,000 distinct CDR3 sequences; 39% occur a single time. The ten largest account for about 8% of the sample.

Many counts were recorded for this clonotype. The specificity of this receptor is unknown. This may stem from a read error, because a much larger clone lies one nucleotide away. To demonstrate the VDJtools post-analysis software, the study profiled TCR beta repertoires from the peripheral blood of around 13 young patients with multiple sclerosis. Multiple sclerosis patients were children and adolescents aged about 6 to 15 years. Sequenced input: blood. The receptor comes from a girl under 10 years old with multiple sclerosis. Recombination linked TRBV5-1 to TRBJ1-2; no D gene is confidently identified. Here is the DNA: TGCGCCAGCAGCTGGGCCCCAGCTAACTATGGCTACACCTTC. Translated, this gives CASSWAPANYGYTF.